These 9 T cell receptor beta chains were sequenced from one sample in a study of shared clonotypes between healthy human individuals. TCRdb keeps only in-frame clones here, not all; method: immunoSEQ multiplex PCR. Among about 800,000 clones listed, 96% were seen once. The naive CD8 subset, CD45RO-negative cells positively selected for CCR7, excluded terminally differentiated effector memory CD45RA+ cells. Sequencing was done on a sample of naive CD8+ T cells sorted from blood. Source of these receptors: a man aged 30-40 years in good health.

The rearrangement links TRBV4-3 to TRBJ2-1, with D tentatively TRBD2 (6 bases). Germline V gives CDR1 LGHNA, CDR2 YSLEER. This CDR3 contains 13 residues. The V end was cut by 3 bases, the J end by 9 bases, with 12 bases between. The CDR3 DNA follows: TGCGCCAGCAGCCATGAAGGAGGGGTTGAGCAGTTCTTC. This gives the protein CASSHEGGVEQFF.

The V call is TRBV7-6, the J call TRBJ2-3; D is unresolved. CDR3 length: 12 amino acids. Trimming removed 1 base from V and 7 bases from J, with 6 bases in between. From germline, CDR1 is SGHVS and CDR2 FNYEAQ. CDR3 region: CASSLGGYTQYF. The DNA for the CDR3 is TGTGCCAGCAGCTTAGGCGGATATACGCAGTATTTT.

Notes on this clone: Other DNA sequences within the sample encode an identical CDR3. In DNA form, the CDR3 reads TGTGCCAGCAGGGACAGGGGCCCCTACGAGCAGTACTTC. Encoded protein: CASRDRGPYEQYF. This chain uses TRBV2 with TRBJ2-7, with 9 bases fitting TRBD1. V shed 6 bases and J 2 bases; nucleotides not matched to a gene: 2. This CDR3 comprises 13 residues. Germline V CDR1 and CDR2: SNHLY, FYNNEI.

A single count supports this clone. V usage is TRBV7-9 and J usage is TRBJ1-3; possible D gene TRBD1, 5 bases. Trimming removed 1 base at V and 0 bases at J, with 13 bases between. CDR1 is SEHNR and CDR2 is FQNEAQ in the germline V gene (reference sequence). This CDR3 spans 17 amino acids. CDR3 in amino acids: CASSLGWGGDSGNTIYF. The CDR3 DNA sequence: TGTGCCAGCAGCTTAGGGTGGGGGGGAGACTCTGGAAACACCATATATTTT.

About this clone: This specimen includes other DNA sequences encoding the same CDR3. The chain joins TRBV29-1 to TRBJ2-7, with D unclear. Germline CDR1 reads SQVTM; CDR2 reads ANQGSEA. V dropped 0 bases and J dropped 4 bases, with 10 bases sitting between them. The CDR3 runs 13 residues. The CDR3 nucleotides read TGCAGCGTTGAAGATCCGAGTAGTTACGAGCAGTACTTC. Amino acids: CSVEDPSSYEQYF.

CDR3 DNA: TGTGCCAGCTCACTAGACAGGGGTTACAATGAGCAGTTCTTC. Translation: CASSLDRGYNEQFF. The chain combines TRBV18 with TRBJ2-1, with 8 bases matching TRBD1. Germline CDR1 reads KGHSH; CDR2 reads LQKENI. The CDR3 has 14 amino acids. Trimming at V came to 4 bases and at J to 4 bases, leaving 3 bases not matched to a gene. Based on the CDR3 plus reference TRBV18 and TRBJ2-1, the full variable domain is NAGVMQNPRHLVRRRGQEARLRCSPMKGHSHVYWYRQLPEEGLKFMVYLQKENIIDESGMPKERFSAEFPKEGPSILRIQQVVRGDSAAYFCASSLDRGYNEQFFGPGTRLTVL.

This clone was recorded only once. The V call is TRBV4-3, the J call TRBJ2-7; 8 bases match TRBD2. V was clipped by 0 bases and J by 4 bases; unmatched bases: 5. CDR3 length: 15 residues. Per the germline V gene, CDR1 is LGHNA and CDR2 is YSLEER. In DNA form, the CDR3 reads TGCGCCAGCAGCCAAGAACAAGCGGGAGAGTACGAGCAGTACTTC. Encoded protein: CASSQEQAGEYEQYF.

This chain connects TRBV5-1 to TRBJ2-7, with TRBD1 matching over 9 bases. The CDR3 length is 13 residues. Unmatched junction bases numbered 5, after V lost 4 bases and J lost 6 bases. Per the germline V gene, CDR1 is SGHRS and CDR2 is YFSETQ. The CDR3 region is CASSNGQGLEQYF. For the CDR3, the DNA is TGCGCCAGCAGCAACGGACAGGGGCTCGAGCAGTACTTC.

V and J are TRBV7-7 and TRBJ2-1, with 10 bases identical to TRBD1. CDR1 and CDR2 (germline): SSHAT, FNYEAQ (reference sequence). This CDR3 contains 13 residues. The trim removed 3 bases at V and 8 bases at J, leaving 1 base unmatched. The CDR3 loop reads CASSLGQGYEQFF. The CDR3 DNA is TGTGCCAGCAGCTTGGGACAGGGGTATGAGCAGTTCTTC.